The TCR beta chain described here comes from a study of T-cell reconstitution after alpha-beta-depleted transplantation in children. After removal of 4 bases from V and 10 bases from J, the junction contained 4 bases not matched to a gene. Germline-derived CDR1 and CDR2 are ENHRY and SYGVKD. The CDR3 runs to 12 residues. The sample holds a few counts of this clonotype. Its antigen is still unknown. Broader study findings: Surviving recipient cells, namely T cells and thymic progenitors, were the source of high day-60 TCRbeta diversity in some patients. The main origin of T-cell counts and diversity one year after transplant was newly produced T cells.

Unique molecular identifiers were incorporated into the prepared TCRbeta library. TCRdb re-called the PCR reads through MiXCR, storing one row per CDR3 protein. The table has 300,000 to 400,000 distinct CDR3 sequences, about a sixth seen once. This sample comprised PBMCs, mostly from graft donor cells, obtained 360 days after TCRalphabeta/CD19-depleted stem cell transplant. The sequence came from a male patient between 2 and 10 years old who had a stem cell transplant for acute lymphoblastic leukemia, so the T cells may come from the graft donor. The V gene is TRBV10-3, the J gene TRBJ2-1; the match to TRBD2 covers 7 bases. CDR3 sequence: CAISVLAEEQFF. DNA of the CDR3: TGTGCCATCAGTGTCCTAGCGGAAGAGCAGTTCTTC.